Following are 25 T cell receptor beta chains from one sample sequenced in a study of blood T cell repertoires in COVID-19. This table comes from immunoSEQ multiplex PCR, and its TCRdb copy is limited to in-frame clones, with some not included. This sample yields about 390,000 clones, of which 85% to 90% are seen a single time; approximately 9.3% belongs to the top ten. Sample: PBMCs or T cells enriched from blood (not recorded which). The source of these receptors is a woman in her fifties or sixties who had recovered from COVID-19.

Only one count was recorded for this clone. The chain has TRBV19 and TRBJ1-1, with TRBD1 matching over 7 bases. In germline, CDR1 is LNHDA, CDR2 SQIVND (reference sequence). The trim removed 5 bases at V and 4 bases at J, leaving 10 bases unmatched. The CDR3 loop spans 15 amino acids. The CDR3 loop reads CASSEQGIGSTEAFF. DNA of the CDR3: TGTGCCAGTAGTGAACAGGGGATCGGGTCCACTGAAGCTTTCTTT.

V gene TRBV4-1 combines with J gene TRBJ1-4, with 9 bases lining up with TRBD1. The length of the CDR3 is 13 residues. V gave up 4 bases and J gave up 6 bases; unmatched junction bases: 0. CDR1 is MGHRA, CDR2 YSYEKL, per germline. The CDR3 loop reads CASSRDRDEKLFF. The CDR3 nucleotides are TGCGCCAGCAGCCGGGACAGGGATGAAAAACTGTTTTTT.

The genes are TRBV24-1 and TRBJ1-6; 10 bases line up with TRBD1. This CDR3 spans 16 amino acids. V trimming: 4 bases; J trimming: 15 bases; junction bases outside the gene matches: 14. Germline V lookup: CDR1 KGHDR, CDR2 SFDVKD. CDR3 in amino acids: CATSDDYRDRGFLLHF. CDR3 coding DNA: TGTGCCACCAGTGACGACTATCGGGACAGGGGCTTTCTCCTCCACTTT.

The V and J genes are TRBV5-5 and TRBJ1-2, with D maybe TRBD1 (6 bases). From germline, CDR1 is SGHKS and CDR2 YYEKEE (reference sequence). The CDR3 totals 14 residues. Trimming pared 0 bases from V and 7 bases from J, leaving 13 bases between. In nucleotides, the CDR3 is TGTGCCAGCAGCTTGGAAGGGACACAGGGTGGCTACACCTTC. Protein product: CASSLEGTQGGYTF. The variable domain in full, with the rest retrieved from reference TRBV5-5 and TRBJ1-2, is DAGVTQSPTHLIKTRGQQVTLRCSPISGHKSVSWYQQVLGQGPQFIFQYYEKEERGRGNFPDRFSARQFPNYSSELNVNALLLGDSALYLCASSLEGTQGGYTFGSGTRLTVV.

The chain employs TRBV5-5 and TRBJ2-5; 9 bases agree with TRBD2. From germline, CDR1 is SGHKS and CDR2 YYEKEE (reference sequence). The CDR3 is 17 amino acids. The V segment lost 0 bases and the J segment 0 bases; nucleotides outside the gene matches: 6. In nucleotides, the CDR3 is TGTGCCAGCAGCTTGGTCGCGTCTAGCGGGGACCAAGAGACCCAGTACTTC. This encodes CASSLVASSGDQETQYF.

The chain carries TRBV27 and TRBJ2-3; D not certain. CDR1 and CDR2 (germline): MNHEY, SMNVEV (reference sequence). Trimming stripped 5 bases from V and 5 bases from J, with 11 bases between. This CDR3 has 13 amino acids. CDR3 protein: CASSVIPRDTQYF. Here the CDR3 DNA reads TGTGCCAGCAGTGTAATCCCTAGAGATACGCAGTATTTT.

The gene calls are TRBV7-2 and TRBJ2-2; D call uncertain. From germline, CDR1 is SGHTA and CDR2 FQGNSA. V lost 3 bases, J lost 0 bases, and 5 bases lay in between. The CDR3 is 14 residues long. CDR3 sequence (DNA): TGTGCCAGCAGCTTGCAGGCGAACACCGGGGAGCTGTTTTTT. The encoded protein is CASSLQANTGELFF.

The rearrangement links TRBV19 to TRBJ1-2; TRBD1 aligns across 11 bases. CDR3 size: 14 residues. Germline CDR1 is LNHDA and CDR2 is SQIVND (reference sequence). With 5 bases clipped from V and 7 bases from J, the junction kept 6 bases outside the gene matches. The CDR3 spells CASSAGTGGGGYTF. In DNA, the CDR3 is TGTGCCAGTAGTGCAGGGACAGGGGGAGGTGGCTACACCTTC.

This chain uses TRBV5-6 with TRBJ1-2, with 7 bases aligning to TRBD1. The CDR3 loop spans 14 amino acids. Trimming took 4 bases from V and 4 from J; bases not matched to a gene: 7. Germline assignment: CDR1 SGHDT and CDR2 YYEEEE. The CDR3 DNA follows: TGTGCCAGCAGCATCTACAGGGGAGGCTATGGCTACACCTTC. It is translated as CASSIYRGGYGYTF.

V is TRBV21-1 and J is TRBJ2-5; TRBD2 is the table's D call and was not checked against the DNA. TRBV21-1 is deemed a pseudogene. This CDR3 contains 17 residues. The CDR3 bases are TGTGCCAGCAGCAAAGTATTAAGGGGGGGCGCGGAGGAGACCCAGTACTTC. Translating it yields CASSKVLRGGAEETQYF.

The chain employs TRBV7-2 and TRBJ2-7, with a possible D match to TRBD1 (6 bases). The CDR3 has 17 residues. Looked up from germline, CDR1 is SGHTA and CDR2 is FQGNSA. V lost 2 bases to trimming and J lost 0 bases, with 17 bases between them. Here the CDR3 reads CASSLRGWMVSSYEQYF. The CDR3 DNA is TGTGCCAGCAGCTTAAGGGGGTGGATGGTTAGCTCCTACGAGCAGTACTTC.

The chain couples TRBV5-1 to TRBJ1-1; 8 positions agree with TRBD1. The CDR3 covers 16 residues. The V and J ends lost 4 bases and 4 bases, in that order; junction bases with no gene match: 12. Germline assignment: CDR1 SGHRS and CDR2 YFSETQ. CDR3 sequence (DNA): TGCGCCAGCAGCATTGGAAGGGACAGGAGGGGCACTGAAGCTTTCTTT. This sequence encodes CASSIGRDRRGTEAFF.

The chain recombines TRBV28 with TRBJ2-7; 8 bases match TRBD1. This CDR3 contains 17 residues. V lost 5 bases to trimming and J lost 3 bases; unmatched junction nucleotides: 15. Looked up from germline, CDR1 is MDHEN and CDR2 is SYDVKM. CDR3: CASSPSPQGAILYEQYF. The CDR3, as DNA: TGTGCCAGCAGTCCCTCCCCGCAGGGGGCGATCCTCTACGAGCAGTACTTC.

There are many counts of this clone. The rearrangement uses TRBV28 and TRBJ2-3, with TRBD2 identical over 8 bases. The CDR3 covers 16 residues. Germline V lookup: CDR1 MDHEN, CDR2 SYDVKM. The V and J ends lost 6 bases and 0 bases, in that order; junction bases with no gene match: 8. DNA of the CDR3: TGTGCCAGCAGCTCCCCCGGGACTAGGAGCACAGATACGCAGTATTTT. This translates into CASSSPGTRSTDTQYF.

The V call is TRBV5-4, the J call TRBJ1-6; D possibly corresponds to TRBD1 (6 bases). The CDR3 consists of 15 residues. Germline V gene lookup returns CDR1 SGHNT and CDR2 YYREEE (reference sequence). Trimming took off 4 bases at V and 8 bases at J, with 16 bases between the two ends. CDR3 residues: CASSPSGGAYSPLHF. In DNA form, the CDR3 reads TGTGCCAGCAGCCCGTCTGGGGGCGCTTATTCACCCCTCCACTTT.

This rearrangement joins TRBV4-1 to TRBJ2-3; D might be TRBD1 (6 bases). Germline lookup yields CDR1 MGHRA and CDR2 YSYEKL. Trimming took off 3 bases at V and 0 bases at J, with 16 bases between the two ends. The CDR3 covers 17 residues. The CDR3 loop is CASSHGLTGVSTDTQYF. Written as DNA, the CDR3 is TGCGCCAGCAGCCACGGTTTGACAGGAGTAAGCACAGATACGCAGTATTTT.

The genes are TRBV21-1 and TRBJ2-5; the D call of TRBD2 is as the table states it, not checked on the DNA. TRBV21-1 is a known pseudogene. The CDR3 sequence is 14 residues long. The CDR3 protein is CASSKGGFPGTQYF. CDR3 sequence (DNA): TGTGCCAGCAGCAAGGGAGGATTCCCAGGGACCCAGTACTTC.

This clone was counted between two and nine times. V gene TRBV7-8 combines with J gene TRBJ2-2, with a weak D call TRBD1 (6 bases). The germline CDR1 and CDR2 sequences are SGHVS and FQNEAQ. Trimming removed 5 bases at V and 5 bases at J, with 15 bases between. The CDR3 is 15 residues long. The CDR3 is CASSLNRVQTGELFF. The CDR3 nucleotides read TGTGCCAGCAGCCTAAACAGGGTTCAAACCGGGGAGCTGTTTTTT.

Written as DNA, the CDR3 is TGTGCCAGCAGCCTACGGCGTATTCAGGGGGTAGGAAACACCATATATTTT. Translation: CASSLRRIQGVGNTIYF. The chain links TRBV21-1 to TRBJ1-3; the D call TRBD1 from the table was never checked on the DNA. TRBV21-1 is listed as a pseudogene. This CDR3 is 17 amino acids long.

The gene calls are TRBV28 and TRBJ1-3; D is undetermined. Germline V gives CDR1 MDHEN, CDR2 SYDVKM. The CDR3 has 17 amino acids. V lost 2 bases, J lost 0 bases, and 14 bases lay in between. In DNA form, the CDR3 reads TGTGCCAGCAGTTTAAATTTGGGCAGAAGCTCTGGAAACACCATATATTTT. This codes for CASSLNLGRSSGNTIYF.

The chain carries TRBV7-2 and TRBJ2-7; 11 bases line up with TRBD1. CDR3 length: 14 residues. J lost 6 bases, V lost 5 bases, and 6 bases had no gene match. Germline V CDR1 and CDR2: SGHTA, FQGNSA. The CDR3 here is CASSPGQGASEQYF. The CDR3 bases are TGTGCCAGCAGCCCAGGACAGGGGGCGAGCGAGCAGTACTTC.

The V gene is TRBV5-6, the J gene TRBJ1-6; D not certain. CDR3 length: 12 residues. Germline V lookup: CDR1 SGHDT, CDR2 YYEEEE. V was pared by 1 base and J by 14 bases, with 10 bases between. The CDR3 DNA reads TGTGCCAGCAGCTTGACGGGGAGAACCCTCCACTTT. Translated, it gives CASSLTGRTLHF.

This clone was picked up a small number of times. The chain couples TRBV5-1 to TRBJ2-7; possible D gene TRBD1, 8 bases. The CDR3 runs to 16 residues. Between the trimmed V and J ends, which lost 2 bases and 3 bases, there was a span of 18 bases. Germline CDR1 reads SGHRS; CDR2 reads YFSETQ. The CDR3 DNA reads TGCGCCAGCAGCTTCGGACAGGGACTACCGAACTACGAGCAGTACTTC. It yields the protein CASSFGQGLPNYEQYF.

This chain connects TRBV3-1 (or the pseudogene TRBV3-2) to TRBJ2-1; D is undetermined. Germline V gene lookup returns CDR1 LGHDT and CDR2 YNNKEL (reference sequence). Trimming shortened V by 4 bases and J by 8 bases, and 15 bases separated the two germline ends. CDR3 length: 14 amino acids. CDR3 in DNA: TGTGCCAGCAGCCGCGACTGGCTAGAGGATGAGCAGTTCTTC. Its protein is CASSRDWLEDEQFF.

CDR3 bases: TGTGCCAGCAGTTACTCGGGGCTGACAGTCGGCAATCAGCCCCAGCATTTT. Translated, it gives CASSYSGLTVGNQPQHF. The V call is TRBV6-2 or TRBV6-3, the J call TRBJ1-5; a weak D match, TRBD1 (5 bases). The germline CDR1 and CDR2 sequences are MNHEY and SVGEGT. V lost 0 bases to trimming and J lost 2 bases, with 14 bases between them. This CDR3 region has 17 residues.